The following is a T cell receptor (beta chain) sequence with its context. The sample comes from a study of neoadjuvant anti-PD-1 for oral cavity cancer. The overall study: Patients mostly received three to four biweekly nivolumab doses at 3 mg/kg before surgery. Patients without progression got a fourth dose around day 43.

Libraries were prepared by immunoSEQ multiplex PCR; TCRdb keeps only in-frame clonotypes and omits some of them. The sample lists 15,000 or so clones; about 68% were seen once. V was clipped by 1 base and J by 3 bases, with 10 bases between them. Germline lookup yields CDR1 SGHRS and CDR2 YFSETQ. The CDR3 contains 15 residues. These newly diagnosed stage II-IVA oral cavity squamous cell carcinoma patients had no prior systemic or radiation treatment. This clonotype was obtained from a person aged 35-79 years with oral cavity squamous cell carcinoma. The starting material was PBMCs, obtained before nivolumab (anti-PD-1) treatment. The chain couples TRBV5-1 to TRBJ2-2; D perhaps matches TRBD1 (5 bases). The CDR3 loop reads CASSLHDSYTGELFF. CDR3 in DNA: TGCGCCAGCAGCTTGCACGACAGCTACACCGGGGAGCTGTTTTTT. The full variable domain, with the rest looked up from reference TRBV5-1 and TRBJ2-2, is KAGVTQTPRYLIKTRGQQVTLSCSPISGHRSVSWYQQTPGQGLQFLFEYFSETQRNKGNFPGRFSGRQFSNSRSEMNVSTLELGDSALYLCASSLHDSYTGELFFGEGSRLTVL.